Each of the 29 T cell receptor beta chains below was sequenced from the same sample in a study of cytomegalovirus exposure and HLA in healthy donors. Primers: 60 Vbeta forward and 13 Jbeta reverse. Here immunoSEQ multiplex PCR was the method, and the copy in TCRdb shows in-frame clones only, minus some. Among more than 80,000 clones listed, more than 65% were seen once. Sequenced material: PBMCs. The receptor set was obtained from a boy aged 5-17 years in good health and CMV-seronegative.

The J gene is TRBJ1-1, the V gene TRBV11-3; no reliable D call. In germline, CDR1 is SGHNT, CDR2 YENEEA. V lost 5 bases, J lost 0 bases, and 13 bases lay in between. The CDR3 runs to 15 residues. The CDR3 loop is CASSPFTSLNTEAFF. CDR3 nucleotide sequence: TGTGCCAGCAGCCCGTTTACATCGTTGAACACTGAAGCTTTCTTT.

The gene calls are TRBV4-1 and TRBJ1-4; 7 bases map to TRBD1. Trimming cost V 7 bases and J 3 bases; bases outside gene matches: 8. The length of the CDR3 is 15 residues. CDR1 is MGHRA and CDR2 is YSYEKL in the germline V gene. CDR3 region: CASTMSGTANEKLFF. In nucleotides, the CDR3 is TGCGCCAGCACAATGTCCGGGACAGCTAATGAAAAACTGTTTTTT.

The chain links TRBV30 to TRBJ2-3; weak D call: TRBD2 (5 bases). The length of the CDR3 is 14 residues. Per germline, CDR1 GTSNPN and CDR2 SVGIG (reference sequence). Trimming stripped 3 bases from V and 2 bases from J, with 12 bases between. CDR3: CAWSETGVTDTQYF. The CDR3 nucleotides read TGTGCCTGGAGCGAGACCGGGGTCACAGATACGCAGTATTTT.

There are a few counts of this clone. The chain has TRBV28 and TRBJ1-2, with 7 bases matching TRBD1. The J segment lost 2 bases and the V segment lost 3 bases, leaving 9 bases of the junction unmatched. The CDR3 sequence is 16 residues long. CDR1 MDHEN and CDR2 SYDVKM come from the germline V gene. CDR3 region: CASSFAGTAENYGYTF. The CDR3 nucleotides read TGTGCCAGCAGTTTCGCAGGGACAGCTGAAAACTATGGCTACACCTTC.

This chain connects TRBV6-5 to TRBJ2-7; D is unclear. CDR3 length: 12 amino acids. Trimming removed 6 bases at V and 6 bases at J, with 12 bases between. The germline V gene encodes CDR1 MNHEY and CDR2 SVGAGI. The CDR3 is CASSSPRREQYF. CDR3 bases: TGTGCCAGCAGCTCCCCTAGGCGCGAGCAGTACTTC.

The rearrangement uses TRBV5-6 and TRBJ1-5, with 7 bases lining up with TRBD1. Unmatched junction bases numbered 7, after V lost 4 bases and J lost 3 bases. Germline CDR1 SGHDT, CDR2 YYEEEE. The CDR3 totals 15 residues. The CDR3 DNA reads as TGTGCCAGCAGCCGTCAGACAGGGAACAATCAGCCCCAGCATTTT. Translation gives CASSRQTGNNQPQHF.

The CDR3 is CASVDRETTGELFF. DNA for the CDR3: TGTGCCAGCGTGGACAGGGAGACCACCGGGGAGCTGTTTTTT. The chain is built from TRBV6-5 and TRBJ2-2; TRBD1 agrees at 8 bases. The V gene end was trimmed by 8 bases and the J gene end by 4 bases; junction bases not matched to a gene: 6. Per germline, CDR1 MNHEY and CDR2 SVGAGI. The CDR3 is made up of 14 amino acids.

The V and J genes are TRBV7-6 and TRBJ1-1; 8 bases fit TRBD1. CDR3 size: 19 residues. Germline-derived CDR1 and CDR2 are SGHVS and FNYEAQ. J gave up 1 base and V 1 base, and 14 bases lay outside the gene matches. CDR3 protein: CASSLEIGAPGQANTEAFF. The CDR3 coding sequence is TGTGCCAGCAGCTTAGAGATCGGGGCCCCGGGACAGGCGAACACTGAAGCTTTCTTT.

The chain combines TRBV7-2 with TRBJ1-1, with 12 positions matching TRBD1. The germline CDR1 and CDR2 sequences are SGHTA and FQGNSA. V was pared by 5 bases and J by 3 bases, with 1 base of the junction left unmatched. The CDR3 runs 14 residues. The CDR3 spells CASSGTGGDTEAFF. The CDR3, as DNA: TGTGCCAGCAGCGGGACAGGGGGCGACACTGAAGCTTTCTTT.

The V gene is TRBV29-1, the J gene TRBJ1-4; possibly TRBD1 for D (5 bases). CDR1 is SQVTM, CDR2 ANQGSEA, per germline. Between the trimmed V and J ends, which lost 5 bases and 5 bases, there was a span of 9 bases. CDR3 size: 12 residues. The DNA of the CDR3 is TGCAGCGTTAACGGGGGAAATGAAAAACTGTTTTTT. This codes for CSVNGGNEKLFF.

The chain uses TRBV15 and TRBJ2-3; a weak D match, TRBD1 (5 bases). V was pared by 6 bases and J by 10 bases, with 20 bases between. CDR3 length: 14 amino acids. Germline V gene data show CDR1 as LNHNV and CDR2 as YYDKDF (reference sequence). CDR3 loop: CATRGQDRGGAQYF. In nucleotides, the CDR3 is TGTGCCACCAGGGGGCAAGATCGAGGTGGGGCGCAGTATTTT.

CDR3 in amino acids: CAISEQGSYTF. In nucleotides, the CDR3 is TGTGCCATCAGTGAGCAGGGTAGCTACACCTTC. The chain combines TRBV10-3 with TRBJ1-2; the D gene is possibly TRBD1 (5 bases). The V gene's germline CDR1 is ENHRY and CDR2 SYGVKD. This CDR3 contains 11 residues. V lost 2 bases to trimming and J lost 9 bases, with 7 bases between them.

The chain carries TRBV6-6 and TRBJ2-7; TRBD2 agrees at 13 bases. V shed 5 bases and J 4 bases; nucleotides not matched to a gene: 5. The CDR3 is 15 residues long. Germline CDR1 is MNHNY and CDR2 is SVGAGI (reference sequence). As DNA, the CDR3 is TGTGCCAGCAGTCTGACTAGCGGGGGGAGTTACGAGCAGTACTTC. This codes for CASSLTSGGSYEQYF.

This rearrangement joins TRBV30 to TRBJ1-6; tentatively, D is TRBD1 (6 bases). Between the trimmed V and J ends, which lost 2 bases and 4 bases, there was a span of 12 bases. The CDR3 runs to 15 residues. CDR1 is GTSNPN, CDR2 SVGIG, per germline (reference sequence). Here the CDR3 reads CAWSSGGAYNSPLHF. CDR3 DNA sequence: TGTGCCTGGAGTTCTGGGGGCGCTTATAATTCACCCCTCCACTTT.

In this sample, this clone turned up a few times. The chain uses TRBV2 and TRBJ1-5, with 7 bases matching TRBD1. With V trimmed by 6 bases and J by 4 bases, 3 bases remained unmatched. CDR3 size: 13 residues. Germline V lookup: CDR1 SNHLY, CDR2 FYNNEI. CDR3 residues: CASRGQLNQPQHF. CDR3 DNA sequence: TGTGCCAGCAGGGGACAGCTTAATCAGCCCCAGCATTTT.

This sequence joins TRBV5-1 and TRBJ1-3; 10 bases are a match to TRBD1. CDR3 length: 19 amino acids. Looked up from germline, CDR1 is SGHRS and CDR2 is YFSETQ. Losses at the gene ends were 0 bases for V and 0 bases for J; bases not matched to a gene: 9. The CDR3 reads CASSLAGGQGIDSGNTIYF. The CDR3 region has the DNA TGCGCCAGCAGCTTGGCAGGGGGACAGGGGATCGACTCTGGAAACACCATATATTTT.

The chain is built from TRBV30 and TRBJ2-7, with 9 bases aligning to TRBD1. The CDR3 is 14 residues long. In germline, CDR1 is GTSNPN, CDR2 SVGIG (reference sequence). V shed 5 bases, J shed 5 bases, and the junction held 10 bases outside the gene matches. CDR3 amino acids: CAWATGTGYDEQYF. The CDR3 bases are TGTGCCTGGGCGACCGGGACAGGGTATGACGAGCAGTACTTC.

The CDR3 region has the DNA TGTGCCAGCAGCCAACTAGTATCCTACGAGCAGTACTTC. Translating gives CASSQLVSYEQYF. V and J are TRBV16 and TRBJ2-7; D is undetermined. Per germline, CDR1 KGHSY and CDR2 FQNENV. The CDR3 sequence is 13 residues long. The V end lost 2 bases, the J end lost 1 base, and 6 bases lay between the germline ends.

The chain uses TRBV6-6 and TRBJ1-4; tentatively, D is TRBD1 (6 bases). CDR3 length: 13 residues. The V gene's germline CDR1 is MNHNY and CDR2 SVGAGI (reference sequence). Deletions cut 11 bases from V and 8 bases from J, with 18 bases between. The chain's CDR3 is CAGKTGPREKLFF. As DNA, the CDR3 is TGTGCCGGCAAGACAGGACCAAGGGAAAAACTGTTTTTT.

The rearrangement joins TRBV19 to TRBJ1-5; D call uncertain. CDR1 is LNHDA, CDR2 SQIVND, per germline (reference sequence). V lost 9 bases to trimming and J lost 3 bases, with 9 bases between them. CDR3 length equals 12 residues. CDR3 loop: CASRGPNQPQHF. CDR3 bases: TGTGCCAGCCGAGGCCCCAATCAGCCCCAGCATTTT.

This chain links TRBV18 with TRBJ1-5, with D possibly being TRBD1 (6 bases). Germline loops: CDR1 KGHSH, CDR2 LQKENI. V was pared by 6 bases and J by 1 base, with 10 bases between. This CDR3 is built from 14 residues. The CDR3 reads CASSPGQSNQPQHF. CDR3 DNA: TGTGCCAGCTCCCCCGGACAGAGCAATCAGCCCCAGCATTTT. Together with reference TRBV18 and TRBJ1-5, the CDR3 gives the full variable domain: NAGVMQNPRHLVRRRGQEARLRCSPMKGHSHVYWYRQLPEEGLKFMVYLQKENIIDESGMPKERFSAEFPKEGPSILRIQQVVRGDSAAYFCASSPGQSNQPQHFGDGTRLSIL.

The gene calls are TRBV10-3 and TRBJ1-1, with a possible D match to TRBD1 (6 bases). The V and J ends lost 3 bases and 3 bases respectively, with 14 bases between them. The CDR3 contains 15 residues. The germline V gene has CDR1 ENHRY and CDR2 SYGVKD. The CDR3 DNA sequence: TGTGCCATCAGTGATTGGGGGCCTGGGGACACTGAAGCTTTCTTT. It codes for CAISDWGPGDTEAFF.

The J gene is TRBJ2-5, the V gene TRBV7-3, with 10 nucleotides matching TRBD2. Trimming cost V 4 bases and J 4 bases; bases outside gene matches: 9. Germline lookup yields CDR1 SGHTA and CDR2 FQGTGA. The CDR3 extends over 16 amino acids. The CDR3 DNA reads TGTGCCAGCAGCTATTCCGGGACTAGCGTGGGAGAGACCCAGTACTTC. Encoded protein: CASSYSGTSVGETQYF.

This clone has a handful of counts. The V call is TRBV30, the J call TRBJ2-7; possible D gene TRBD1, 7 bases. Deletions cut 4 bases from V and 0 bases from J, with 16 bases between. The CDR3 is made up of 15 amino acids. Germline V gene lookup returns CDR1 GTSNPN and CDR2 SVGIG (reference sequence). The CDR3 DNA reads TGTGCCTGGAATCGGAGGGGGCATCCCTCCTACGAGCAGTACTTC. Its translation: CAWNRRGHPSYEQYF.

This chain connects TRBV27 to TRBJ2-5; 8 bases align to TRBD1. Looked up from germline, CDR1 is MNHEY and CDR2 is SMNVEV (reference sequence). There are 14 residues in the CDR3. The ends lost 0 bases at V and 5 bases at J; junction bases unmatched: 2. CDR3 region: CASSLSRQGETQYF. CDR3 in DNA: TGTGCCAGCAGTTTATCCCGACAGGGGGAGACCCAGTACTTC.

The genes are TRBV30 and TRBJ1-1, with D unclear. CDR3 length: 17 amino acids. In germline, CDR1 is GTSNPN, CDR2 SVGIG (reference sequence). Trimming took off 0 bases at V and 0 bases at J, with 17 bases between the two ends. CDR3 in amino acids: CAWSVLNGWRMNTEAFF. The DNA for the CDR3 is TGTGCCTGGAGTGTACTAAATGGGTGGAGGATGAACACTGAAGCTTTCTTT.

This clone is a singleton in its sample. The chain carries TRBV9 and TRBJ1-5, with TRBD1 matching over 12 bases. Germline lookup yields CDR1 SGDLS and CDR2 YYNGEE. With 3 bases clipped from V and 6 bases from J, the junction kept 4 bases outside the gene matches. The length of the CDR3 is 15 residues. CDR3 sequence reads: CASSAGTGGVQPQHF. CDR3 bases: TGTGCCAGCAGCGCCGGGACAGGGGGCGTTCAGCCCCAGCATTTT.

The chain uses TRBV2 and TRBJ1-1; a possible D gene is TRBD1 (6 bases). The V gene's germline CDR1 is SNHLY and CDR2 FYNNEI. V was clipped by 2 bases and J by 5 bases, with 12 bases between them. The CDR3 has 14 residues. In DNA form, the CDR3 reads TGTGCCAGCAGTGAACGCAGGGGTGGGACTGAAGCTTTCTTT. It translates to CASSERRGGTEAFF.

V and J are TRBV2 and TRBJ2-5; 7 nucleotides line up with TRBD1. Trimming cost V 6 bases and J 2 bases; bases outside gene matches: 3. Germline-derived CDR1 and CDR2 are SNHLY and FYNNEI. CDR3 length: 13 amino acids. The CDR3 protein is CASRGQTQETQYF. The CDR3 coding sequence is TGTGCCAGCAGGGGACAGACGCAAGAGACCCAGTACTTC.